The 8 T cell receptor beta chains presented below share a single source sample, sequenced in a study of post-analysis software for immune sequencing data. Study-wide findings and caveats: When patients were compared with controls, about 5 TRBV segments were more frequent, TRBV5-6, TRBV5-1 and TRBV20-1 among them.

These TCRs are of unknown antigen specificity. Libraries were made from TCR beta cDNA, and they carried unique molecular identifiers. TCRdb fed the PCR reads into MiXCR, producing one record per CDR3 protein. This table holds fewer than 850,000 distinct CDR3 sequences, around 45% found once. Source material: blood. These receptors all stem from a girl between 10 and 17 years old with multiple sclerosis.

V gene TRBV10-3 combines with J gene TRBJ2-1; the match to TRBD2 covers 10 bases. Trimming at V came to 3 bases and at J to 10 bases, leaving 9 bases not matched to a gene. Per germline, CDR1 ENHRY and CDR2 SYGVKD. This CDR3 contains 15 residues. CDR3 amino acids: CAISDLPSGRWEQFF. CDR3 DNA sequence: TGTGCCATCAGTGATCTGCCTAGCGGGAGATGGGAGCAGTTCTTC.

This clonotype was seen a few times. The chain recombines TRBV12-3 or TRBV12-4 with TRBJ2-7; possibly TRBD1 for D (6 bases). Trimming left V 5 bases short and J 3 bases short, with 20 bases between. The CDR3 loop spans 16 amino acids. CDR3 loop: CASSPTVQGSGYEQYF. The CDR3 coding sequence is TGTGCCAGCAGTCCTACCGTCCAGGGGTCGGGCTACGAGCAGTACTTC.

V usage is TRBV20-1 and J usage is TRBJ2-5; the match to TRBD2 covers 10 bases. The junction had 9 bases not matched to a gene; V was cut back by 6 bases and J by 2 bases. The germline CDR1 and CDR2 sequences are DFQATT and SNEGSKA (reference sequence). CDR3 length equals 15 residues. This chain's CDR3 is CSAIKLAGNQETQYF. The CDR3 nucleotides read TGCAGTGCCATTAAACTAGCGGGAAATCAAGAGACCCAGTACTTC.

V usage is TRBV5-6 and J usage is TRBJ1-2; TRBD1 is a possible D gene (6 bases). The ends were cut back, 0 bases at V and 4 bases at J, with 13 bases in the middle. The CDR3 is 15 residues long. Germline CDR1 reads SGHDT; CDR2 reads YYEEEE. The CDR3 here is CASSLGGQGPYGYTF. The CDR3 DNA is TGTGCCAGCAGCTTGGGGGGCCAGGGGCCCTATGGCTACACCTTC.

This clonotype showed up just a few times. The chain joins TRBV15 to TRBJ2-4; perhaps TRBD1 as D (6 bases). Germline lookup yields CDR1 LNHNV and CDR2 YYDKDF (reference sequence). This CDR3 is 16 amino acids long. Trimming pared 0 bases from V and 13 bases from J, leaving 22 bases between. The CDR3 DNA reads TGTGCCACCAGCAGAGAACCGGGACAAGGGGGATTGGGGCAGTACTTC. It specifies CATSREPGQGGLGQYF. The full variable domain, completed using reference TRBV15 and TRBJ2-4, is DAMVIQNPRYQVTQFGKPVTLSCSQTLNHNVMYWYQQKSSQAPKLLFHYYDKDFNNEADTPDNFQSRRPNTSFCFLDIRSPGLGDTAMYLCATSREPGQGGLGQYFGAGTRLSVL.

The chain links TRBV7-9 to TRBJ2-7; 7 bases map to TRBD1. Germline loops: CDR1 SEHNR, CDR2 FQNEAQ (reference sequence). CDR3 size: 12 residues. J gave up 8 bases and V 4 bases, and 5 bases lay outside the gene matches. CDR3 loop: CASSSTGQKQYF. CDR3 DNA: TGTGCCAGCAGCTCGACAGGGCAGAAGCAGTACTTC.

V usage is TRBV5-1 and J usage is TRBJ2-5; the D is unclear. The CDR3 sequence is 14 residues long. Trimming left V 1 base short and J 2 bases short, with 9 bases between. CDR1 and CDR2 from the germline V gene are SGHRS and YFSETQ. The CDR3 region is CASSLNPIQETQYF. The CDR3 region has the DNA TGCGCCAGCAGCTTGAACCCAATACAAGAGACCCAGTACTTC.

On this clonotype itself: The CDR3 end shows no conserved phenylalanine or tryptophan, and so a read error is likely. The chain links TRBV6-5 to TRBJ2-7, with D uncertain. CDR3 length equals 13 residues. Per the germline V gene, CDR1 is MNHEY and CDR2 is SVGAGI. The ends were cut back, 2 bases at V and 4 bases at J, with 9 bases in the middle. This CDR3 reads CASSYGLGYEQYL. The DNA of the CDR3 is TGTGCCAGCAGTTACGGTCTGGGTTACGAGCAGTACTTA.